Presented here are 9 T cell receptor beta chains from one specimen sequenced in a study of shared clonotypes between healthy human individuals. Repertoires were generated with immunoSEQ multiplex PCR, while TCRdb's copy carries only in-frame clones and drops some. The profile shows hundreds of thousands of clones, roughly 98% of them singletons. Naive CD8 cells comprised CD45RO-negative, CCR7-positively selected cells, excluding terminally differentiated effector memory CD45RA+ cells. The sequenced sample consisted of naive CD8+ T cells sorted from blood. The receptors were sampled from a man aged 30-40 years in good health.

This chain joins TRBV6-5 and TRBJ1-2; D is possibly TRBD1 (5 bases). The CDR3 has 13 residues. Trimming pared 0 bases from V and 7 bases from J, leaving 9 bases between. Germline V gene data show CDR1 as MNHEY and CDR2 as SVGAGI. DNA for the CDR3: TGTGCCAGCAGTTACTCGAACGGGGCTGGCTACACCTTC. It specifies CASSYSNGAGYTF.

The V call is TRBV10-3, the J call TRBJ2-7, with 9 bases that match TRBD2. The germline gives CDR1 ENHRY, CDR2 SYGVKD. This CDR3 is built from 15 residues. J was trimmed by 9 bases and V by 0 bases; bases with no gene match: 9. CDR3 residues: CAISESRGLAAWQYF. The CDR3 region has the DNA TGTGCCATCAGTGAGTCAAGGGGACTAGCAGCGTGGCAGTACTTC.

V is TRBV6-6 and J is TRBJ2-2, with TRBD1 identical over 9 bases. Germline-derived CDR1 and CDR2 are MNHNY and SVGAGI (reference sequence). The CDR3 runs 16 residues. After removal of 6 bases from V and 4 bases from J, the junction contained 9 bases not matched to a gene. Here the CDR3 reads CASRARTGETTGELFF. The CDR3, as DNA: TGTGCCAGCAGGGCTAGGACAGGGGAAACCACCGGGGAGCTGTTTTTT.

This rearrangement joins TRBV11-2 to TRBJ2-1; no clear D gene. With 1 base removed from V and 6 bases from J, the gap between germline ends came to 10 bases. The germline gives CDR1 SGHAT, CDR2 FQNNGV. The CDR3 is 14 amino acids. The CDR3 DNA reads TGTGCCAGCAGCTTAGCGGCTGTCCGCAATGAGCAGTTCTTC. This sequence encodes CASSLAAVRNEQFF. Variable domain in full (rest from reference TRBV11-2 and TRBJ2-1): EAGVAQSPRYKIIEKRQSVAFWCNPISGHATLYWYQQILGQGPKLLIQFQNNGVVDDSQLPKDRFSAERLKGVDSTLKIQPAKLEDSAVYLCASSLAAVRNEQFFGPGTRLTVL.

In this sample, this clone turned up once. V usage is TRBV7-6 and J usage is TRBJ1-5; no clear D. Trimming removed 0 bases at V and 9 bases at J, with 15 bases between. The CDR3 spans 15 residues. Germline lookup yields CDR1 SGHVS and CDR2 FNYEAQ. The CDR3 here is CASSLAPLGRGPQHF. CDR3 nucleotide sequence: TGTGCCAGCAGCTTAGCCCCCTTGGGAAGAGGGCCCCAGCATTTT.

V is TRBV28 and J is TRBJ1-1; 8 positions agree with TRBD1. Germline values: CDR1 MDHEN, CDR2 SYDVKM. The CDR3 contains 15 residues. V was clipped by 5 bases and J by 4 bases; unmatched bases: 9. The DNA of the CDR3 is TGTGCCAGCAGTGAGGACAGGGAGGAAAGCACTGAAGCTTTCTTT. Translated, it gives CASSEDREESTEAFF.

The J gene is TRBJ2-3, the V gene TRBV5-4; D is ambiguous. V was cut by 1 base and J by 1 base, with 7 bases left in between. This CDR3 comprises 14 residues. Germline V CDR1 and CDR2: SGHNT, YYREEE (reference sequence). The CDR3: CASSLFSRTDTQYF. CDR3 bases: TGTGCCAGCAGCTTGTTTAGCCGCACAGATACGCAGTATTTT.

This rearrangement joins TRBV11-2 to TRBJ2-1, with 10 bases aligning to TRBD2. Trimming cost V 4 bases and J 0 bases; bases outside gene matches: 9. CDR3 length equals 18 residues. Germline loops: CDR1 SGHAT, CDR2 FQNNGV. CDR3 region: CASSSTGSSGSSYNEQFF. In DNA form, the CDR3 reads TGTGCCAGCAGCTCGACCGGGTCTAGCGGGAGCTCCTACAATGAGCAGTTCTTC.

The chain recombines TRBV2 with TRBJ1-3, with D uncertain. This CDR3 is built from 16 residues. Germline-derived CDR1 and CDR2 are SNHLY and FYNNEI. V lost 10 bases and J lost 0, with 19 bases in between. In nucleotides, the CDR3 is TGTGCCACCCTCGAGGAGGTCGGGAACTCTGGAAACACCATATATTTT. Protein sequence: CATLEEVGNSGNTIYF. Filled out from reference TRBV2 and TRBJ1-3, the complete variable domain reads EPEVTQTPSHQVTQMGQEVILRCVPISNHLYFYWYRQILGQKVEFLVSFYNNEISEKSEIFDDQFSVERPDGSNFTLKIRSTKLEDSAMYFCATLEEVGNSGNTIYFGEGSWLTVV.